Below, 10 T cell receptor beta chains from the same sample are listed, as sequenced in a study of blood T cell repertoires in COVID-19. Method: immunoSEQ multiplex PCR; TCRdb's copy keeps in-frame clones and lacks some. The table shows approximately 490,000 clones, with about 88% occurring only once. The specimen sequenced was PBMCs or T cells enriched from blood (not recorded which). These receptors all come from a woman in her sixties who had recovered from COVID-19.

The V gene is TRBV3-1 (or the pseudogene TRBV3-2), the J gene TRBJ2-5; D remains unclear. The CDR3 covers 13 residues. The germline V gene encodes CDR1 LGHDT and CDR2 YNNKEL (reference sequence). V lost 4 bases and J lost 3, with 9 bases in between. The DNA of the CDR3 is TGTGCCAGCAGCCTTTCGCCGGAAGAGACCCAGTACTTC. It specifies CASSLSPEETQYF.

V gene TRBV5-1 combines with J gene TRBJ1-2; D is possibly TRBD1 (6 bases). V lost 0 bases and J 1 base, leaving 10 bases between the germline ends. CDR1 and CDR2 (germline): SGHRS, YFSETQ. The CDR3 contains 15 residues. The CDR3 DNA is TGCGCCAGCAGCTTGGGGCACAGGGATAACTATGGCTACACCTTC. This encodes CASSLGHRDNYGYTF.

The chain carries TRBV30 and TRBJ1-2; the D gene is possibly TRBD1 (5 bases). CDR3 length: 14 amino acids. V was clipped by 3 bases and J by 4 bases, with 15 bases between them. Germline lookup yields CDR1 GTSNPN and CDR2 SVGIG (reference sequence). CDR3 DNA sequence: TGTGCCTGGAGACCGGTCAGGGCTCTCTATGGCTACACCTTC. Protein sequence: CAWRPVRALYGYTF.

The chain joins TRBV5-1 to TRBJ2-6; 8 bases match TRBD1. Trimming at V came to 2 bases and at J to 2 bases, leaving 12 bases not matched to a gene. Germline V gene sequence: CDR1 SGHRS, CDR2 YFSETQ. The CDR3 is 19 amino acids. DNA of the CDR3: TGCGCCAGCAGCTTTCCTTACAGGGGGAGTTTACCTGGGGCCAACGTCCTGACTTTC. This encodes CASSFPYRGSLPGANVLTF.

The rearrangement links TRBV6-6 to TRBJ2-3, with TRBD1 matching 10 bases. The germline V gene encodes CDR1 MNHNY and CDR2 SVGAGI (reference sequence). This CDR3 contains 18 residues. V was pared by 5 bases and J by 3 bases, with 14 bases of the junction left unmatched. CDR3 in DNA: TGTGCCAGCAGTCCCCGGGGACAGGGGTCATTTGAGACAGATACGCAGTATTTT. Translating it yields CASSPRGQGSFETDTQYF.

The rearrangement joins TRBV6-5 to TRBJ1-2; 10 bases line up with TRBD1. J was trimmed by 10 bases and V by 0 bases; bases with no gene match: 5. Germline V lookup: CDR1 MNHEY, CDR2 SVGAGI. The CDR3 is made up of 14 amino acids. In DNA form, the CDR3 reads TGTGCCAGCAGTTACTCCGGGACAGGGGCATCCTACACCTTC. This translates into CASSYSGTGASYTF.

V usage is TRBV5-4 and J usage is TRBJ2-1; 10 bases are shared with TRBD2. J lost 8 bases, V lost 2 bases, and 7 bases had no gene match. This CDR3 region has 15 residues. Per germline, CDR1 SGHNT and CDR2 YYREEE (reference sequence). In nucleotides, the CDR3 is TGTGCCAGCAGCTTTGGGCTAGCGGGGGCGGATGAGCAGTTCTTC. It specifies CASSFGLAGADEQFF.

The V and J genes are TRBV18 and TRBJ1-3, with D uncertain. Trimming took 3 bases from V and 0 from J, leaving 15 bases between them. Germline-derived CDR1 and CDR2 are KGHSH and LQKENI. The CDR3 is 17 amino acids. CDR3 region: CASSPGPQLSSGNTIYF. As DNA, the CDR3 is TGTGCCAGCTCACCTGGCCCTCAGTTAAGCTCTGGAAACACCATATATTTT.

The gene calls are TRBV5-1 and TRBJ2-5, with 8 bases matching TRBD1. Trimming at V came to 2 bases and at J to 4 bases, leaving 4 bases not matched to a gene. There are 14 residues in the CDR3. Germline V gene data show CDR1 as SGHRS and CDR2 as YFSETQ. This chain's CDR3 is CASSFLTGGETQYF. Here the CDR3 DNA reads TGCGCCAGCAGCTTCTTAACAGGGGGAGAGACCCAGTACTTC.

V gene TRBV24-1 combines with J gene TRBJ2-3; 7 positions agree with TRBD2. Germline V gene data show CDR1 as KGHDR and CDR2 as SFDVKD. The V segment lost 6 bases and the J segment 2 bases; nucleotides outside the gene matches: 10. This CDR3 spans 16 amino acids. The CDR3 loop reads CATSYRERGLTDTQYF. The CDR3 region has the DNA TGTGCCACCAGTTACCGTGAGCGGGGACTCACAGATACGCAGTATTTT.